The rows below give T cell receptor beta chains drawn from one sample of a study of post-analysis software for immune sequencing data. From the PCR reads, TCRdb called clonotypes with MiXCR, one entry per CDR3 protein. The data show about 810,000 distinct CDR3 sequences, about 53% seen once. Sequencing was carried out using blood. The source of these receptors is a girl between 5 and 17 years old with multiple sclerosis. CDR3s include the opening cysteine and the closing phenylalanine or tryptophan. Each record gives: J gene, V gene, D gene, clone size, CDR3 protein, CDR3 DNA. A D gene is named only where the DNA matches it firmly. Expanded clones are given a class, and other clones once, few, many or no size at all.

TRBJ2-7	TRBV25-1	TRBD1	once	CASNYLDRRRYEQYF	TGTGCCAGCAACTACTTGGACAGGCGACGCTACGAGCAGTACTTC
TRBJ2-7	TRBV29-1	.	.	CSVHWKGLYEQYF	TGCAGCGTTCATTGGAAGGGCCTTTACGAGCAGTACTTC
TRBJ2-3	TRBV7-2	.	.	CASSPGLGEDTQYF	TGTGCCAGCAGCCCGGGACTTGGGGAGGATACGCAGTATTTT
TRBJ2-3	TRBV29-1	.	.	CSVDRGGTDTQYF	TGCAGCGTTGATAGGGGTGGCACAGATACGCAGTATTTT
TRBJ2-1	TRBV6-5	TRBD1	once	CASSSHGTGGRNEQFF	TGTGCCAGCAGTTCCCACGGGACAGGGGGCCGGAATGAGCAGTTCTTC
TRBJ2-5	TRBV29-1	.	.	CSADGQGGETQYF	TGCAGCGCGGACGGGCAGGGCGGAGAGACCCAGTACTTC
TRBJ2-2	TRBV12-3/TRBV12-4	TRBD1	.	CASSSAGQGNTGELFF	TGTGCCAGCAGTTCCGCCGGACAGGGGAACACCGGGGAGCTGTTTTTT
TRBJ1-5	TRBV12-3/TRBV12-4	.	.	CASSPEVGWNQPQHF	TGTGCCAGCAGCCCTGAGGTGGGGTGGAATCAGCCCCAGCATTTT
TRBJ2-5	TRBV2	.	.	CASSDAGVLETQYF	TGTGCCAGCAGTGACGCAGGGGTCTTGGAGACCCAGTACTTC
TRBJ2-1	TRBV12-3/TRBV12-4	TRBD2	.	CASSSLLAGGVNEQFF	TGTGCCAGCAGCTCCCTACTAGCGGGGGGAGTGAATGAGCAGTTCTTC
TRBJ2-1	TRBV5-1	.	few	CASSTDYLGNEQFF	TGCGCCAGCAGCACGGACTACCTAGGGAATGAGCAGTTCTTC
TRBJ2-1	TRBV20-1	TRBD2	.	CSARWWRERNYNEQFF	TGCAGTGCTAGGTGGTGGCGGGAGAGGAACTACAATGAGCAGTTCTTC
TRBJ1-2	TRBV11-1	.	.	CASSADRRLYGYTF	TGTGCCAGCAGCGCTGACAGGCGACTCTATGGCTACACCTTC
TRBJ2-2	TRBV6-1	.	once	CASSELPGAKFLNTGELFF	TGTGCCAGCAGTGAACTGCCAGGGGCCAAATTCTTGAACACCGGGGAGCTGTTTTTT
TRBJ2-7	TRBV7-2	.	few	CASSFAFGQSYEQYF	TGTGCCAGCAGCTTCGCATTTGGACAGTCCTACGAGCAGTACTTC
TRBJ2-7	TRBV14	TRBD1	.	CASSRGTAINLCEQYF	TGTGCCAGCAGCCGAGGGACAGCAATCAATCTCTGCGAGCAGTACTTC
TRBJ1-1	TRBV29-1	.	.	CSVEEVGRTEAFF	TGCAGCGTTGAAGAGGTCGGGAGAACTGAAGCTTTCTTT
TRBJ1-2	TRBV29-1	.	.	CSVGTSGNGYTF	TGCAGCGTAGGGACGTCGGGAAATGGCTACACCTTC
TRBJ2-7	TRBV20-1	.	.	CSAREGGPTYEQYF	TGCAGTGCTAGAGAGGGGGGGCCAACTTACGAGCAGTACTTC
TRBJ2-7	TRBV3-1	.	.	CASSQDWLRSYEQYF	TGTGCCAGCAGCCAAGATTGGCTCAGGTCCTACGAGCAGTACTTC
TRBJ2-3	TRBV16	TRBD2	few	CASSRTRGTDTQYF	TGTGCCAGCAGCCGGACTAGAGGCACAGATACGCAGTATTTT
TRBJ2-7	TRBV28	TRBD1	.	CASTELRQGSDEQYF	TGTGCCAGCACCGAACTAAGACAGGGTAGCGACGAGCAGTACTTC
TRBJ2-5	TRBV11-1	.	few	CASNDQETQYF	TGTGCCAGCAACGACCAAGAGACCCAGTACTTC
TRBJ2-5	TRBV20-1	TRBD2	.	CSASLRGTSGRRVGTQYF	TGCAGTGCTAGCCTGAGAGGGACTAGCGGGAGAAGAGTCGGGACCCAGTACTTC
TRBJ2-3	TRBV5-1	TRBD2	.	CASSFSGGRTDTQYF	TGCGCCAGCAGCTTTAGCGGGGGACGCACAGATACGCAGTATTTT
TRBJ2-1	TRBV12-3/TRBV12-4	TRBD2	.	CASRLAGPLYNEQFF	TGTGCCAGCAGACTAGCGGGACCCCTGTACAATGAGCAGTTCTTC
TRBJ2-3	TRBV12-3/TRBV12-4	.	.	CASSLEESPSTDTQYF	TGTGCCAGCAGTTTAGAGGAAAGTCCTAGCACAGATACGCAGTATTTT
TRBJ2-2	TRBV10-2	TRBD1	.	CASNEQGAGELFF	TGCGCCAGCAATGAGCAGGGGGCGGGGGAGCTGTTTTTT
TRBJ2-5	TRBV29-1	.	once	CRDGPGAF	TGCAGGGACGGTCCGGGGGCCTTC
TRBJ2-5	TRBV6-6	.	.	CASSYFGDETQYF	TGTGCCAGCAGTTACTTTGGGGACGAGACCCAGTACTTC
TRBJ2-1	TRBV7-9	.	.	CASSLAPLDYRWSYNEQFF	TGTGCCAGCAGCTTAGCCCCCTTGGACTACCGGTGGTCCTACAATGAGCAGTTCTTC
TRBJ2-7	TRBV7-8	TRBD2	.	CASRRLAGVSYEQYF	TGTGCCAGCAGGAGACTAGCGGGAGTTTCCTACGAGCAGTACTTC
TRBJ2-7	TRBV12-3/TRBV12-4	.	.	CASRRAGVAHEQYF	TGTGCCAGCAGACGGGCTGGGGTAGCCCACGAGCAGTACTTC
TRBJ2-7	TRBV11-2	.	.	CASSSQLFYEQYF	TGTGCCAGCAGCTCACAGCTGTTCTACGAGCAGTACTTC
TRBJ2-1	TRBV7-2	TRBD2	few	CASSLEGQRGPFYNEQFF	TGTGCCAGCAGCTTAGAGGGGCAGCGGGGGCCCTTCTACAATGAGCAGTTCTTC
TRBJ1-2	TRBV12-3/TRBV12-4	.	few	CASSLGGGDYGYTF	TGTGCCAGCAGTTTAGGAGGGGGGGACTATGGCTACACCTTC
TRBJ2-5	TRBV5-6	TRBD1	.	CASSGRTGGRETQYF	TGTGCCAGCAGCGGTCGGACAGGGGGCAGGGAGACCCAGTACTTC
TRBJ2-5	TRBV10-2	TRBD2	.	CASSDPSGTSGIGQETQYF	TGCGCCAGCAGTGACCCCTCCGGGACTAGCGGGATTGGCCAAGAGACCCAGTACTTC
TRBJ2-7	TRBV29-1	.	.	CSVVKTGLEQYF	TGCAGCGTCGTAAAAACAGGTCTCGAGCAGTACTTC
TRBJ2-7	TRBV5-1	.	few	CASSPTGTAVPEQYF	TGCGCCAGCAGCCCTACCGGGACGGCCGTTCCCGAGCAGTACTTC
TRBJ2-7	TRBV12-3/TRBV12-4	.	few	CASRPGANGGEQYF	TGTGCCAGCAGACCCGGGGCTAACGGAGGCGAGCAGTACTTC
TRBJ2-7	TRBV6-5	.	few	CASSRDFPEQYF	TGTGCCAGCAGCCGGGACTTCCCCGAGCAGTACTTC
TRBJ1-5	TRBV5-1	.	.	CASSFTGQPQHF	TGCGCCAGCAGCTTTACAGGACAGCCCCAGCATTTT
TRBJ1-2	TRBV29-1	.	.	CSVKHGYGYTF	TGCAGCGTCAAGCATGGCTATGGCTACACCTTC
TRBJ2-1	TRBV25-1	.	.	CASSEPDRAPAGNEQFF	TGTGCCAGCAGTGAACCGGATCGGGCCCCGGCGGGGAATGAGCAGTTCTTC
TRBJ2-1	TRBV20-1	TRBD2	.	CSAREGLAFSYNEQFF	TGCAGTGCTAGGGAGGGACTAGCGTTCTCCTACAATGAGCAGTTCTTC
TRBJ2-1	TRBV20-1	.	few	CSARDSSGVWSYNEQFF	TGCAGTGCTAGAGATTCATCCGGGGTATGGTCCTACAATGAGCAGTTCTTC
TRBJ2-5	TRBV10-3	TRBD2	.	CAIGASGTSKQETQYF	TGTGCCATAGGGGCTAGCGGGACCTCGAAACAAGAGACCCAGTACTTC
TRBJ2-7	TRBV4-1	TRBD2	few	CASSQDLTSGRMYEQYF	TGCGCCAGCAGCCAAGACCTTACTAGCGGGAGAATGTACGAGCAGTACTTC
TRBJ2-3	TRBV18	.	.	CASSPSTGISVVDTQYF	TGTGCCAGCTCACCGTCTACAGGGATATCGGTTGTAGATACGCAGTATTTT
TRBJ1-6	TRBV27	.	few	CASSLSGLGNSPLHF	TGTGCCAGCAGTTTATCCGGGTTGGGTAATTCACCCCTCCACTTT
TRBJ2-1	TRBV10-3	TRBD2	.	CAISESGASGSSYNEQFF	TGTGCCATCAGTGAGTCGGGGGCTAGCGGGAGCTCCTACAATGAGCAGTTCTTC